The 23 T cell receptor beta chains listed next were all sequenced from one sample in a study of a mutant IDH1 vaccine in newly diagnosed glioma (dated by TCRdb to about 2021). This sample's time point label indicates: week 35, safety follow-up. Every vaccine dose consisted of 300 ug of a 20-mer mutant IDH1 peptide in Montanide, administered subcutaneously together with topical imiquimod. What these receptors recognize is not known. To prepare the library, the immunoSEQ multiplex PCR assay was applied. What TCRdb holds here is the immuneACCESS table cut down to in-frame rearrangements. Part of the clones is not present; checked against another copy, under half of the missing clones reflect an unresolved V gene, and the others are unexplained. The sample includes about 64,000 clones, with 74% observed a single time. The ten largest clones take up over 4% of the sample. This sample comprised PBMCs, obtained from a glioma patient whose treatment included an IDH1 peptide vaccine. The receptors originated from a man between 50 and 59 years old with glioma.

CDR3 bases: TGTGCCAGCAGCTTTGAGACTAGCGCCGGGGAGCTGTTTTTT. It translates to CASSFETSAGELFF. The J gene is TRBJ2-2, the V gene TRBV5-4; 8 bases are a match to TRBD2. V lost 2 bases and J lost 6; bases outside the gene matches: 3. The CDR3 extends over 14 amino acids. Germline V gene lookup returns CDR1 SGHNT and CDR2 YYREEE (reference sequence).

This chain connects TRBV5-8 to TRBJ2-5, with 9 bases matching TRBD1. The CDR3 runs 15 residues. Germline loops: CDR1 SGHTS, CDR2 YDEGEE. V lost 3 bases and J lost 1; bases outside the gene matches: 4. The CDR3 DNA reads TGTGCCAGCAGCTGGACAGGGGACGGCCAAGAGACCCAGTACTTC. Translated: CASSWTGDGQETQYF.

The chain joins TRBV4-3 to TRBJ2-1, with D tentatively TRBD1 (6 bases). This CDR3 is built from 16 residues. CDR1 is LGHNA and CDR2 is YSLEER in the germline V gene. V was clipped by 2 bases and J by 7 bases, with 18 bases between them. The CDR3 sequence: CASSQTQGLMGNEQFF. For the CDR3, the DNA is TGCGCCAGCAGCCAAACTCAGGGGCTCATGGGGAATGAGCAGTTCTTC.

V is TRBV7-9 and J is TRBJ2-6; D may be TRBD2 (5 bases). Deletions cut 1 base from V and 11 bases from J, with 6 bases between. The CDR3 consists of 12 residues. Germline loops: CDR1 SEHNR, CDR2 FQNEAQ (reference sequence). This chain's CDR3 is CASSLGGYVLTF. The CDR3 DNA reads TGTGCCAGCAGCTTAGGAGGGTACGTCCTGACTTTC.

CDR3 nucleotides: TGTGCCAGCTCAGATGGGCCAGGGAACACTGAAGCTTTCTTT. This encodes CASSDGPGNTEAFF. The chain employs TRBV18 and TRBJ1-1; D is ambiguous. CDR3 size: 14 residues. CDR1 is KGHSH, CDR2 LQKENI, per germline. V lost 5 bases and J 1 base, leaving 11 bases between the germline ends.

Here the CDR3 DNA reads TGTGCCAGCAGCTTTGGTGGACAGGGGGGTCAGCCCCAGCATTTT. This encodes CASSFGGQGGQPQHF. This chain connects TRBV5-8 to TRBJ1-5, with TRBD1 matching 10 bases. Per the germline V gene, CDR1 is SGHTS and CDR2 is YDEGEE. After removal of 2 bases from V and 6 bases from J, the junction contained 5 bases not matched to a gene. This CDR3 has 15 amino acids.

In this sample, this clone turned up once. This chain connects TRBV5-1 to TRBJ2-5; 10 bases are shared with TRBD2. This CDR3 is 14 amino acids long. The J segment lost 5 bases and the V segment lost 0 bases, leaving 1 base of the junction unmatched. Germline assignment: CDR1 SGHRS and CDR2 YFSETQ. The CDR3 reads CASSLGAGGETQYF. The DNA for the CDR3 is TGCGCCAGCAGCTTGGGAGCGGGGGGGGAGACCCAGTACTTC. Supplemented by reference TRBV5-1 and TRBJ2-5, the full variable domain reads KAGVTQTPRYLIKTRGQQVTLSCSPISGHRSVSWYQQTPGQGLQFLFEYFSETQRNKGNFPGRFSGRQFSNSRSEMNVSTLELGDSALYLCASSLGAGGETQYFGPGTRLLVL.

Points on this clone: Other DNA sequences in this specimen translate into the identical CDR3. The chain carries TRBV29-1 and TRBJ1-2, with D possibly TRBD1 on 6 matching bases. Deletions cut 4 bases from V and 2 bases from J, with 8 bases between. CDR3 length: 12 residues. Germline V gene sequence: CDR1 SQVTM, CDR2 ANQGSEA. This chain's CDR3 is CSVAGANYGYTF. The DNA of the CDR3 is TGCAGCGTTGCAGGGGCGAACTATGGCTACACCTTC.

The chain carries TRBV13 and TRBJ2-1; TRBD2 aligns across 9 bases. Per the germline V gene, CDR1 is PRHDT and CDR2 is FYEKMQ (reference sequence). CDR3 size: 16 residues. Losses at the gene ends were 5 bases for V and 4 bases for J; bases not matched to a gene: 9. The CDR3 reads CASSAERTSEYNEQFF. Written as DNA, the CDR3 is TGTGCCAGCAGCGCCGAAAGGACTAGCGAGTACAATGAGCAGTTCTTC.

This chain connects TRBV27 to TRBJ2-7; D unclear. V was shortened by 5 bases and J by 0 bases, with 11 bases between the two germline ends. Germline loops: CDR1 MNHEY, CDR2 SMNVEV (reference sequence). The CDR3 contains 14 residues. The CDR3 protein is CASSTIGASYEQYF. Written as DNA, the CDR3 is TGTGCCAGCAGTACTATCGGAGCCTCCTACGAGCAGTACTTC.

This clone has only a few counts. This chain links TRBV4-1 with TRBJ1-1; D possibly corresponds to TRBD1 (6 bases). This CDR3 region has 13 residues. Trimming took 3 bases from V and 5 from J, leaving 10 bases between them. Looked up from germline, CDR1 is MGHRA and CDR2 is YSYEKL. CDR3 in amino acids: CASSHLDRTEAFF. For the CDR3, the DNA is TGCGCCAGCAGCCACCTAGACAGGACTGAAGCTTTCTTT.

This chain joins TRBV13 and TRBJ1-1; the match to TRBD1 covers 7 bases. Germline-derived CDR1 and CDR2 are PRHDT and FYEKMQ (reference sequence). V trimming: 5 bases; J trimming: 7 bases; junction bases outside the gene matches: 7. The CDR3 runs 13 residues. CDR3 in amino acids: CASSPGQRVEAFF. CDR3 sequence (DNA): TGTGCCAGCAGCCCGGGACAGAGAGTTGAAGCTTTCTTT.

The chain employs TRBV19 and TRBJ1-2; D might be TRBD1 (5 bases). The CDR3 extends over 12 amino acids. V was pared by 3 bases and J by 8 bases, with 10 bases between. Looked up from germline, CDR1 is LNHDA and CDR2 is SQIVND (reference sequence). The CDR3 region is CASSIGARGYTF. Written as DNA, the CDR3 is TGTGCCAGTAGTATTGGGGCTAGGGGCTACACCTTC.

The chain uses TRBV5-1 and TRBJ1-1; 8 bases are a match to TRBD1. The CDR3 has 14 amino acids. The germline V gene has CDR1 SGHRS and CDR2 YFSETQ. V shed 5 bases, J shed 5 bases, and the junction held 8 bases outside the gene matches. CDR3 bases: TGCGCCAGCAGTTATACAGGGGGTGTAACTGAAGCTTTCTTT. Amino acids: CASSYTGGVTEAFF.

The V and J genes are TRBV4-2 and TRBJ2-2, with 9 nucleotides matching TRBD2. Germline-derived CDR1 and CDR2 are LGHNA and YNFKEQ. The CDR3 is made up of 14 amino acids. V lost 8 bases and J lost 7; bases outside the gene matches: 8. This CDR3 is CASARGGEGGELFF. The CDR3 nucleotides are TGTGCCAGCGCGCGGGGGGGCGAGGGCGGGGAGCTGTTTTTT.

The CDR3 nucleotides are TGTGCCAGCAGCTTAGGCGGGGAGGGCTCCTATGAGCAGTACGTC. As protein: CASSLGGEGSYEQYV. The rearrangement uses TRBV13 and TRBJ2-7; 7 positions agree with TRBD2. Germline V lookup: CDR1 PRHDT, CDR2 FYEKMQ (reference sequence). The CDR3 totals 15 residues.

The gene calls are TRBV5-8 and TRBJ1-3; no clear D. This CDR3 has 14 residues. V lost 5 bases, J lost 1 base, and 10 bases lay in between. Germline V gene sequence: CDR1 SGHTS, CDR2 YDEGEE. CDR3: CASSSTGSGNTIYF. CDR3 DNA: TGTGCCAGCAGTTCGACCGGTTCTGGAAACACCATATATTTT.

CDR3 bases: TGTGCCAGCAGGGGACAGGCGAACACCGGGGAGCTGTTTTTT. This translates into CASRGQANTGELFF. The chain joins TRBV5-6 to TRBJ2-2; TRBD1 aligns across 8 bases. The germline V gene has CDR1 SGHDT and CDR2 YYEEEE. This CDR3 is built from 14 residues. V lost 5 bases to trimming and J lost 0 bases; unmatched junction nucleotides: 0.

J is TRBJ1-1 and V is TRBV6-6; TRBD1 is a possible D gene (5 bases). The germline CDR1 and CDR2 sequences are MNHNY and SVGAGI (reference sequence). The ends were cut back, 5 bases at V and 5 bases at J, with 21 bases in the middle. The CDR3 covers 16 residues. The CDR3 is CASSTPSAGKGTEAFF. The DNA for the CDR3 is TGTGCCAGCAGTACCCCCAGTGCAGGGAAGGGGACTGAAGCTTTCTTT.

The chain carries TRBV9 and TRBJ1-2, with D possibly TRBD1 on 6 matching bases. Germline V lookup: CDR1 SGDLS, CDR2 YYNGEE. Trimming cost V 0 bases and J 3 bases, with 12 bases left between them. The CDR3 runs 15 residues. CDR3 sequence: CASSVEQGIDYGYTF. The CDR3 coding sequence is TGTGCCAGCAGCGTAGAACAGGGAATCGACTATGGCTACACCTTC.

The chain recombines TRBV19 with TRBJ1-6, with TRBD1 matching 9 bases. The junction had 13 bases not matched to a gene; V was cut back by 4 bases and J by 6 bases. The CDR3 has 18 amino acids. The germline gives CDR1 LNHDA, CDR2 SQIVND (reference sequence). CDR3 DNA: TGTGCCAGTAGTACCCGCCCGACAGGGGGGAGTATTAATTCACCCCTCCACTTT. Translated: CASSTRPTGGSINSPLHF.

This clone appeared a single time. The gene calls are TRBV7-8 and TRBJ2-3; 8 nucleotides match TRBD2. CDR3 length equals 13 residues. V shed 7 bases, J shed 3 bases, and the junction held 3 bases outside the gene matches. Germline values: CDR1 SGHVS, CDR2 FQNEAQ. CDR3 region: CASTQRGTDTQYF. CDR3 sequence (DNA): TGTGCCAGCACCCAGCGGGGGACAGATACGCAGTATTTT. The entire variable domain, with the rest obtained from reference TRBV7-8 and TRBJ2-3, is as follows: GAGVSQSPRYKVAKRGQDVALRCDPISGHVSLFWYQQALGQGPEFLTYFQNEAQLDKSGLPSDRFFAERPEGSVSTLKIQRTQQEDSAVYLCASTQRGTDTQYFGPGTRLTVL.

V is TRBV5-6 and J is TRBJ2-5; D remains ambiguous. In germline, CDR1 is SGHDT, CDR2 YYEEEE. Trimming stripped 0 bases from V and 5 bases from J, with 8 bases between. The CDR3 has 13 residues. CDR3 residues: CASSLVGLETQYF. The CDR3 DNA sequence: TGTGCCAGCAGCTTGGTCGGTCTCGAGACCCAGTACTTC.